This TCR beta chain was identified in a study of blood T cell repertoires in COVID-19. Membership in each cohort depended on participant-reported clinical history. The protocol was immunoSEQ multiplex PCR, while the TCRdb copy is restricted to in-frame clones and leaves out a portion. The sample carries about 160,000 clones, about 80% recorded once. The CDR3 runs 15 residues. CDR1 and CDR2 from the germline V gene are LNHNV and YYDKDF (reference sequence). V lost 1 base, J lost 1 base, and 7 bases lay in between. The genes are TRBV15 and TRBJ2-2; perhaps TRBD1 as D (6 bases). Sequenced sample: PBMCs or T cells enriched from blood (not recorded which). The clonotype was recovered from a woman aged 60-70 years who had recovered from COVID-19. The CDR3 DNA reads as TGTGCCACCAGCAGAGCCAGGGGGAACACCGGGGAGCTGTTTTTT. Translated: CATSRARGNTGELFF.